This T cell receptor delta chain was retrieved from a study of gamma-delta T cells after stem cell transplantation. The CDR3 extends over 20 amino acids. With V trimmed by 4 bases and J by 6 bases, 27 bases remained unmatched. Germline lookup yields CDR1 GEAIGNYY and CDR2 EKD. This clone has a handful of counts. With a far larger clone one base away, a read error is the likely cause. Different DNA sequences within this sample yield the same CDR3. TCRdb redid the clone calls on the RT-PCR reads with CATT. The profile shows about 1,000 delta-chain clones, 3% to 4% of them singletons. Sequenced: gamma-delta T cells. The genes are TRDV2 and TRDJ1; 8 nucleotides match TRDD3. This TCR was recovered from a human donor. It is not recorded whose cells these are; they may come from a transplant donor. This CDR3 is CACDTLSGGPPREHFHKLIF. The CDR3 region has the DNA TGTGCCTGTGATACCCTCTCTGGGGGACCCCCCCGAGAACACTTCCATAAACTCATCTTT.